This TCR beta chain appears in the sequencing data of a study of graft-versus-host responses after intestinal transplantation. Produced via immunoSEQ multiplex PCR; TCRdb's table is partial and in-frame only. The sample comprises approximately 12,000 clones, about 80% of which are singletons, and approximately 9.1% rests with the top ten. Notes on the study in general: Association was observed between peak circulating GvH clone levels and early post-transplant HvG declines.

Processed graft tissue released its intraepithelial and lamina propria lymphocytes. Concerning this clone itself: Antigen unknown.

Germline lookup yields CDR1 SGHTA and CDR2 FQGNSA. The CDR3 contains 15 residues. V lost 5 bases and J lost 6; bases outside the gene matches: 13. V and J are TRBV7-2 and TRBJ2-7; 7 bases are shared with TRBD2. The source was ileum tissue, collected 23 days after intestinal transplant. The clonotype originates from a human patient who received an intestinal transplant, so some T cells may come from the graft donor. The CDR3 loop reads CASSRLFGSGVEQYF. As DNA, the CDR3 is TGTGCCAGCAGCCGCTTATTCGGAAGCGGGGTCGAGCAGTACTTC.